This TCR beta chain was documented in a study of cytomegalovirus exposure and HLA in healthy donors. Study-wide results and limits: Reportedly, diagnosis of cytomegalovirus status by the classifier showed high specificity and sensitivity. Excluded: some indistinguishable V segments such as TRBV6-2 and TRBV6-3.

This clone was observed a few times. Its target is unknown. PCR used 60 Vbeta primers and 13 Jbeta primers. This table comes from immunoSEQ multiplex PCR, and its TCRdb copy is limited to in-frame clones, with some not included. The repertoire holds 100,000 to 150,000 clones, with roughly 74% as singletons. The CDR3 is 13 residues long. The ends were cut back, 2 bases at V and 5 bases at J, with 7 bases in the middle. CDR1 is MNHNY and CDR2 is SVGAGI in the germline V gene (reference sequence). What was sequenced was PBMCs. The V and J genes are TRBV6-6 and TRBJ1-5; D is unresolved. This receptor was obtained from a man aged 35 to 55 in good health and CMV-seronegative. The CDR3 sequence: CASSYVHHQPQHF. For the CDR3, the DNA is TGTGCCAGCAGTTACGTTCATCATCAGCCCCAGCATTTT.